This TCR beta chain was documented in a study of T cells in tuberculosis. General study points: Samples were chosen by availability of cryopreserved specimens.

The data were produced by immunoSEQ multiplex PCR, yet TCRdb's version contains in-frame clones alone and is incomplete. The sample includes roughly 32,000 clones, 93% of them seen just once. Trimming stripped 1 base from V and 1 base from J, with 11 bases between. Germline V lookup: CDR1 LNHDA, CDR2 SQIVND (reference sequence). The CDR3 has 15 amino acids. On this clone: Its antigen remains unidentified.

The time point: new active TB diagnosis, blood taken before or within 7 days of starting treatment. Active tuberculosis patients were new diagnoses, HIV-seronegative, South African, and aged 18 years or older. The sample here was PBMCs, taken at tuberculosis diagnosis. The genes are TRBV19 and TRBJ2-7, with D possibly TRBD2 on 6 matching bases. This clonotype originated in an adult with tuberculosis. The CDR3, as DNA: TGTGCCAGTAGTATAGCCTGGGACTTATCCTACGAGCAGTACTTC. It codes for CASSIAWDLSYEQYF.